Presented here are 5 T cell receptor beta chains from one specimen sequenced in a study of T cell changes during pregnancy in multiple sclerosis. The repertoire was sequenced with immunoSEQ multiplex PCR; TCRdb's copy has only in-frame clones and lacks some. Here the sample spans 15,000 to 20,000 clones, roughly nine tenths being singletons. Sample: CD8+ T cells from peripheral blood mononuclear cells, taken in the second trimester of pregnancy. The receptors shown here come from a female donor in good health, enrolled as a control in a pregnancy study.

This clone was recorded once. The chain recombines TRBV5-4 with TRBJ1-1; D might be TRBD1 (6 bases). The CDR3 runs 13 residues. Trimming took 0 bases from V and 11 from J, leaving 14 bases between them. Germline values: CDR1 SGHNT, CDR2 YYREEE (reference sequence). The chain's CDR3 is CASSLDRDPHAFF. The CDR3, as DNA: TGTGCCAGCAGCTTGGACAGGGACCCTCACGCTTTCTTT.

The chain has TRBV13 and TRBJ1-5; perhaps TRBD1 as D (5 bases). The length of the CDR3 is 16 residues. Germline CDR1 reads PRHDT; CDR2 reads FYEKMQ (reference sequence). Deletions cut 2 bases from V and 0 bases from J, with 11 bases between. The CDR3 DNA reads as TGTGCCAGCAGCTTACAGGGTCCGAATAGCAATCAGCCCCAGCATTTT. Protein product: CASSLQGPNSNQPQHF.

This rearrangement joins TRBV27 to TRBJ2-7; 7 nucleotides agree with TRBD1. The CDR3 sequence is 18 residues long. From germline, CDR1 is MNHEY and CDR2 SMNVEV (reference sequence). Trimming removed 4 bases from V and 3 bases from J; junction bases left unmatched: 18. The CDR3 bases are TGTGCCAGCAGTTCCCCCGTCCTACAGGGGTCGGAAAGCTACGAGCAGTACTTC. The encoded protein is CASSSPVLQGSESYEQYF.

The chain carries TRBV28 and TRBJ2-7; 12 bases line up with TRBD2. V gave up 6 bases and J gave up 2 bases; unmatched junction bases: 2. CDR3 size: 14 residues. Germline V gives CDR1 MDHEN, CDR2 SYDVKM. The chain's CDR3 is CASRRLAGAYEQYF. The CDR3 DNA reads TGTGCCAGCAGACGACTAGCGGGAGCCTACGAGCAGTACTTC. Using reference TRBV28 and TRBJ2-7 for the parts outside the CDR3, the full variable domain is DVKVTQSSRYLVKRTGEKVFLECVQDMDHENMFWYRQDPGLGLRLIYFSYDVKMKEKGDIPEGYSVSREKKERFSLILESASTNQTSMYLCASRRLAGAYEQYFGPGTRLTVT.

This clone was counted between two and nine times. The V gene is TRBV6-6, the J gene TRBJ2-5; D gene unclear. Trimming stripped 7 bases from V and 5 bases from J, with 14 bases between. The CDR3 has 13 residues. Germline CDR1 MNHNY, CDR2 SVGAGI (reference sequence). This chain's CDR3 is CASTWARRETQYF. The CDR3 coding sequence is TGTGCCAGCACTTGGGCGCGCCGGGAGACCCAGTACTTC.